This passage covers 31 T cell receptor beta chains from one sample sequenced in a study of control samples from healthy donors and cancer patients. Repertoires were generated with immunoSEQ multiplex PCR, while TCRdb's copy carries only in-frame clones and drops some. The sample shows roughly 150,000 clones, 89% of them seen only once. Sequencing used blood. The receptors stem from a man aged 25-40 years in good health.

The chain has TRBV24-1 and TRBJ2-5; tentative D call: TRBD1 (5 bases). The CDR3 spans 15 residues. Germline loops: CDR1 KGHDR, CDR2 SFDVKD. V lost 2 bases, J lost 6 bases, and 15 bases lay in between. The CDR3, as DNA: TGTGCCACCAGTGATTCCTTAGGTGGGGCTAAGACCCAGTACTTC. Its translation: CATSDSLGGAKTQYF.

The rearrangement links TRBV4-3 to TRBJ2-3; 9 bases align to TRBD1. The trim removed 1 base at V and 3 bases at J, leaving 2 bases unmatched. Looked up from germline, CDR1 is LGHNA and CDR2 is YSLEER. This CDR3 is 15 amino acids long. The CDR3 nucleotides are TGCGCCAGCAGCCAAGGACAGGGGGTAACAGATACGCAGTATTTT. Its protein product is CASSQGQGVTDTQYF.

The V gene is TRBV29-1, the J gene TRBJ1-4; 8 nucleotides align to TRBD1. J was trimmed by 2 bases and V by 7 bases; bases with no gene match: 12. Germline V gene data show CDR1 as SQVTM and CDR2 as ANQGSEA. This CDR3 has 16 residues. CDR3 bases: TGCAGCGCCTCACAGGGGGTTGGTTCCACTAATGAAAAACTGTTTTTT. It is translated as CSASQGVGSTNEKLFF.

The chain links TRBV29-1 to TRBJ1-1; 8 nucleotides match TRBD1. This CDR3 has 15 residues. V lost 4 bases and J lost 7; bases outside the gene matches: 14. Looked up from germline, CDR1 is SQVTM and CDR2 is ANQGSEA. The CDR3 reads CSVGRKQGGGGEAFF. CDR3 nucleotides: TGCAGCGTTGGTCGAAAACAGGGGGGAGGCGGTGAAGCTTTCTTT.

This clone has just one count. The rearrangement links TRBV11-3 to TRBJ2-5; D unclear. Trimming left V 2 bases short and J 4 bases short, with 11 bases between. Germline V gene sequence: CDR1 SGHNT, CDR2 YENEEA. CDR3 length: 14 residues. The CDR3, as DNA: TGTGCCAGCAGCTTATCCAGGCCCCCAGAGACCCAGTACTTC. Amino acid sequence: CASSLSRPPETQYF.

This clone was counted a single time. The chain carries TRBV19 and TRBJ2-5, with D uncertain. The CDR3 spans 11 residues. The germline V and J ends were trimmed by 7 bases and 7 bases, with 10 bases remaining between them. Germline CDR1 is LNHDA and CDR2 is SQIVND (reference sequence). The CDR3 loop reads CASTHGGTQYF. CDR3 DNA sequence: TGTGCCAGTACCCATGGTGGGACCCAGTACTTC. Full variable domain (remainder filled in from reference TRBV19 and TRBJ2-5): DGGITQSPKYLFRKEGQNVTLSCEQNLNHDAMYWYRQDPGQGLRLIYYSQIVNDFQKGDIAEGYSVSREKKESFPLTVTSAQKNPTAFYLCASTHGGTQYFGPGTRLLVL.

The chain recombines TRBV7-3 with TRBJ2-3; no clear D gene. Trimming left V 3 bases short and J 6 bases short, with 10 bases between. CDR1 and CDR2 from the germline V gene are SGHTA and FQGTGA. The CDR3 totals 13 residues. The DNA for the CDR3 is TGTGCCAGCAGCTTTACCCCCACCGATACGCAGTATTTT. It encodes CASSFTPTDTQYF.

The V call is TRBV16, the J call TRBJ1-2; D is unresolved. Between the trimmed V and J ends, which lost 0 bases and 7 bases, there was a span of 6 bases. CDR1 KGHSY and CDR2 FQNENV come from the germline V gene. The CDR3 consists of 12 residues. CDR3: CASSQSGIGYTF. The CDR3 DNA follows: TGTGCCAGCAGCCAATCAGGTATTGGCTACACCTTC. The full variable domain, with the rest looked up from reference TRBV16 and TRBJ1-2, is GEEVAQTPKHLVRGEGQKAKLYCAPIKGHSYVFWYQQVLKNEFKFLISFQNENVFDETGMPKERFSAKCLPNSPCSLEIQATKLEDSAVYFCASSQSGIGYTFGSGTRLTVV.

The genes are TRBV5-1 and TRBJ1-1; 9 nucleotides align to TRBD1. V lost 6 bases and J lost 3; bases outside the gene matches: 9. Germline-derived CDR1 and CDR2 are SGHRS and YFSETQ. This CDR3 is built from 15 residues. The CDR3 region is CASTTSGQGYTEAFF. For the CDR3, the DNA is TGCGCCAGCACGACTAGCGGACAGGGGTACACTGAAGCTTTCTTT.

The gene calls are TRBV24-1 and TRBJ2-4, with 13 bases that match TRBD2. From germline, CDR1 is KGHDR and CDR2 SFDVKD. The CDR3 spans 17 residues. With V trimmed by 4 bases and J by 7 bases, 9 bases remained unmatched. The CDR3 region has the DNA TGTGCCACCAGTGACTCCCCGACTAGCGGGGGGCTGAACATTCAGTACTTC. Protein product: CATSDSPTSGGLNIQYF.

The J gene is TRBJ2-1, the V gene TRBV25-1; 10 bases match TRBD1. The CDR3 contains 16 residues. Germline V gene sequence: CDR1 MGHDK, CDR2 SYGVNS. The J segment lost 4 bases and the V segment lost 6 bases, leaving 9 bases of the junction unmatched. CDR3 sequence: CASRGFGTGVYNEQFF. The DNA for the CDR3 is TGTGCCAGCAGGGGGTTTGGGACAGGGGTATACAATGAGCAGTTCTTC.

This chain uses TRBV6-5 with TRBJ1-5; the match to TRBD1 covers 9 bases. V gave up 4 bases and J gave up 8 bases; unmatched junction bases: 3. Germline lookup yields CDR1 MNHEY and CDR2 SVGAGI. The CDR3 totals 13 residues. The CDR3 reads CASSWRQGEPQHF. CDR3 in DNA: TGTGCCAGCAGTTGGCGACAGGGGGAGCCCCAGCATTTT.

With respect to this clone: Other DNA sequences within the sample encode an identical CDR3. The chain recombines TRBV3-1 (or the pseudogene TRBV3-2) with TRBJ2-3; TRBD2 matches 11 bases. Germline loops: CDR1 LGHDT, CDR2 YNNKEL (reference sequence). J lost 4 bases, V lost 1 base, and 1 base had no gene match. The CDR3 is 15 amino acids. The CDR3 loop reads CASSQVAGGADTQYF. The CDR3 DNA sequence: TGTGCCAGCAGCCAAGTAGCGGGGGGGGCAGATACGCAGTATTTT.

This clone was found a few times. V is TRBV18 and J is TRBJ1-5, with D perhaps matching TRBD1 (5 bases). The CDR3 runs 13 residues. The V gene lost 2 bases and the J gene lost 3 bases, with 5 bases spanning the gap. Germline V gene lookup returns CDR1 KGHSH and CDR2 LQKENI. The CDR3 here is CASSPGANQPQHF. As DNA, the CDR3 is TGTGCCAGCTCACCAGGGGCCAATCAGCCCCAGCATTTT.

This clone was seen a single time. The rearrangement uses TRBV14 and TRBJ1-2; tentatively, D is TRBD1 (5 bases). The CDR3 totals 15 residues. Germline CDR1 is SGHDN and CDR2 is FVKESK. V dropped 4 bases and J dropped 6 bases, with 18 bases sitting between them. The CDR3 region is CASSPTGPLKNGYTF. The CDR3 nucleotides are TGTGCCAGCAGCCCAACGGGACCCTTAAAGAATGGCTACACCTTC.

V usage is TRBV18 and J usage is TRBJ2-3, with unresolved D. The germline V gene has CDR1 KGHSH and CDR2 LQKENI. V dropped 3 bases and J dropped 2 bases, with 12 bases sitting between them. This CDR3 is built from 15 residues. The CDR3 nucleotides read TGTGCCAGCTCACCGAGTAGGCAGGCCACAGATACGCAGTATTTT. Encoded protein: CASSPSRQATDTQYF.

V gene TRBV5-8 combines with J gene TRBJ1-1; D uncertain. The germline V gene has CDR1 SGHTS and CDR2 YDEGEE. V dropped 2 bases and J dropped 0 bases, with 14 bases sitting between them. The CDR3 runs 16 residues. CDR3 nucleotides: TGTGCCAGCAGCTTTCCACTGGACGGAGTGAACACTGAAGCTTTCTTT. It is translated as CASSFPLDGVNTEAFF.

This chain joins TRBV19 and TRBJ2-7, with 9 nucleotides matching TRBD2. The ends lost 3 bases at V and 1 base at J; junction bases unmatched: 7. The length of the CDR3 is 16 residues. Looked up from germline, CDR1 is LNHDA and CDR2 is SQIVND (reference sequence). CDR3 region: CASSISASGESYEQYF. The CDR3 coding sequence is TGTGCCAGTAGTATTTCCGCTAGCGGGGAATCCTACGAGCAGTACTTC.

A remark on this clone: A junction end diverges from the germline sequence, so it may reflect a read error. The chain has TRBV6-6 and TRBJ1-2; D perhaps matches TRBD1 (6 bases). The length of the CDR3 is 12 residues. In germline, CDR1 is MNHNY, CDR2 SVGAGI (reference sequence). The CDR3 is CAGRGSDYGYTF. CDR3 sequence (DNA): TGTGCCGGCAGGGGCTCTGACTATGGCTACACCTTC.

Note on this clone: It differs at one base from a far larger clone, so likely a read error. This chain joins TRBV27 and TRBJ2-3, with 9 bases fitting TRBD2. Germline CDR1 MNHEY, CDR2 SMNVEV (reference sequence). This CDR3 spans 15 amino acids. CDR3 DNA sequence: TGTGCCGGCAGTCAGCGGACTAGCGGCACAGATACGCAGTATTTT. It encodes CAGSQRTSGTDTQYF.

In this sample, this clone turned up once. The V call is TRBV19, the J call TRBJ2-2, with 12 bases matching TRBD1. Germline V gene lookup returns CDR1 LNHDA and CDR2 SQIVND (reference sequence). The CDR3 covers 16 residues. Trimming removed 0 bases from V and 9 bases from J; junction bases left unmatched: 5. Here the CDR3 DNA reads TGTGCCAGTAGTATAGAGGGGACAGGGGGCCTCTGGGAGCTGTTTTTT. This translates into CASSIEGTGGLWELFF. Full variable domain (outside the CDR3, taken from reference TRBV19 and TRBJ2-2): DGGITQSPKYLFRKEGQNVTLSCEQNLNHDAMYWYRQDPGQGLRLIYYSQIVNDFQKGDIAEGYSVSREKKESFPLTVTSAQKNPTAFYLCASSIEGTGGLWELFFGEGSRLTVL.

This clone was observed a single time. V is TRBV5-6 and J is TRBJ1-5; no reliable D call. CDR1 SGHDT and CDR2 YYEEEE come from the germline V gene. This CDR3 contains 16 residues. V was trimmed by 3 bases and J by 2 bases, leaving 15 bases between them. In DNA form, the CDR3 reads TGTGCCAGCAGCTCTACCGGGCCTCCGCGCAATCAGCCCCAGCATTTT. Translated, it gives CASSSTGPPRNQPQHF.

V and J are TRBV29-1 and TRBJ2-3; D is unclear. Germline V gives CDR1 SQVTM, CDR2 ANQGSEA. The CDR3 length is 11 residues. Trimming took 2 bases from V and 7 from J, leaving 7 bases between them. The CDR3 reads CSVEKVYTQYF. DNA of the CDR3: TGCAGCGTTGAAAAAGTCTATACGCAGTATTTT.

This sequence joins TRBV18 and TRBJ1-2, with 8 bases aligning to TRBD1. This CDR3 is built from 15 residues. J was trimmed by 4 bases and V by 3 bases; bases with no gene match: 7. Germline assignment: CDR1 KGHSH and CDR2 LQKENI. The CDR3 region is CASSPLDRDLYGYTF. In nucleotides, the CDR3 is TGTGCCAGCTCACCCTTGGACAGGGACCTCTATGGCTACACCTTC.

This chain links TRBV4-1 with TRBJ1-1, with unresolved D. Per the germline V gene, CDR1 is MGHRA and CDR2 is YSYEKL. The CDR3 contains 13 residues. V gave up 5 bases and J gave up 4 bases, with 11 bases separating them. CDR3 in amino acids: CASSYRLGTEAFF. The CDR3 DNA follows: TGCGCCAGCAGCTACAGACTGGGCACTGAAGCTTTCTTT.

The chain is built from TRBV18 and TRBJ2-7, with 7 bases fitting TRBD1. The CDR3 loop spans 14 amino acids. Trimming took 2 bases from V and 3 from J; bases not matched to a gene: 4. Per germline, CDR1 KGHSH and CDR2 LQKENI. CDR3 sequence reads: CASSPYRDSYEQYF. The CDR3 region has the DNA TGTGCCAGCTCACCATATAGGGACAGCTACGAGCAGTACTTC. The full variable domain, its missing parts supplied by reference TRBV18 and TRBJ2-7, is NAGVMQNPRHLVRRRGQEARLRCSPMKGHSHVYWYRQLPEEGLKFMVYLQKENIIDESGMPKERFSAEFPKEGPSILRIQQVVRGDSAAYFCASSPYRDSYEQYFGPGTRLTVT.

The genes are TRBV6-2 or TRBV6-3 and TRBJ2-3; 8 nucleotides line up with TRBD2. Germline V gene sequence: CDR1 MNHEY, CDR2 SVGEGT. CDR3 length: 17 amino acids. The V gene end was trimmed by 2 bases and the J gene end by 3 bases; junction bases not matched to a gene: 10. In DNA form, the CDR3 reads TGTGCCAGCAGTTACCCTCCTGGCGGGGGGCTTACAGATACGCAGTATTTT. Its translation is CASSYPPGGGLTDTQYF.

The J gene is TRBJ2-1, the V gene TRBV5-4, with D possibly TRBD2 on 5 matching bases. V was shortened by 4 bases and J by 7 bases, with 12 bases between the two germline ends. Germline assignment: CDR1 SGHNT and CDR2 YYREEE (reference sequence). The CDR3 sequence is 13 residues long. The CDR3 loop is CASSRNRGNEQFF. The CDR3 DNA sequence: TGTGCCAGCAGCAGAAATCGGGGAAATGAGCAGTTCTTC.

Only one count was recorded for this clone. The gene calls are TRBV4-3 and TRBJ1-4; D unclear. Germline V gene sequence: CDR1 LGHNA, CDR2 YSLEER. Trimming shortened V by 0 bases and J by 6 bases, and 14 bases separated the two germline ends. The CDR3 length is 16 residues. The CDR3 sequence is CASSQDGTEEYEKLFF. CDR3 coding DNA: TGCGCCAGCAGCCAAGATGGTACAGAGGAGTATGAAAAACTGTTTTTT.

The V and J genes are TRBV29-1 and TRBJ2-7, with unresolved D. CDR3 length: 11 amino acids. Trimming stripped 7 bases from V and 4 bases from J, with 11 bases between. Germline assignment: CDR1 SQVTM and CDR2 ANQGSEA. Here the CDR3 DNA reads TGCAGCGCCATAGTGCGTTACGAGCAGTACTTC. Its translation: CSAIVRYEQYF.

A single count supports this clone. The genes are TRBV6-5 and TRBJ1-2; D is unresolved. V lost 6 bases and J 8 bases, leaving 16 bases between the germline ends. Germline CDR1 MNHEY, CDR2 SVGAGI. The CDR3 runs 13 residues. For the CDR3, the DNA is TGTGCCAGCAGCTCCTTAGAGGTGCGAGGCTACACCTTC. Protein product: CASSSLEVRGYTF.